The 16 T cell receptor beta chains reported below all come from one sample, sequenced in a study of T cell repertoires in cytomegalovirus infection. TCRdb reanalysed the reads using MiXCR and keeps one entry per CDR3 protein. The table has some 270,000 distinct CDR3 sequences, about 20% seen once. Their antigen targets remain unknown. The sample was cultured PBMCs, taken from culture after CMV antigen stimulation. The receptors stem from a human donor in good health (CMV status not recorded). Some clones in this sample may be carry-over from other donors' samples.

Only a few counts were recorded for this clonotype. The chain joins TRBV12-3 or TRBV12-4 to TRBJ1-4; D unclear. V was shortened by 3 bases and J by 5 bases, with 7 bases between the two germline ends. The CDR3 is 13 amino acids. This chain's CDR3 is CASSFAGNEKLFF. The CDR3 DNA reads as TGTGCCAGCAGTTTTGCCGGGAATGAAAAACTGTTTTTT.

This clonotype has just a few counts. The chain combines TRBV12-3 or TRBV12-4 with TRBJ2-7, with 12 bases that match TRBD2. After removal of 6 bases from V and 4 bases from J, the junction contained 7 bases not matched to a gene. The CDR3 covers 15 residues. The CDR3: CASSLGLAGPYEQYF. DNA for the CDR3: TGTGCCAGCAGCCTGGGACTAGCGGGTCCGTACGAGCAGTACTTC.

There are a few counts of this clonotype. This chain links TRBV7-2 with TRBJ1-2; no definite D call. V was cut by 3 bases and J by 3 bases, with 8 bases left in between. The CDR3 has 13 residues. CDR1 and CDR2 from the germline V gene are SGHTA and FQGNSA. CDR3 amino acids: CASSLGSDYGYTF. DNA of the CDR3: TGTGCCAGCAGCTTGGGCTCGGACTATGGCTACACCTTC.

The rearrangement links TRBV4-3 to TRBJ2-3; no reliable D call. Trimming pared 4 bases from V and 0 bases from J, leaving 8 bases between. CDR1 LGHNA and CDR2 YSLEER come from the germline V gene. The length of the CDR3 is 14 residues. This CDR3 is CASSRPASTDTQYF. DNA of the CDR3: TGCGCCAGCAGCCGCCCGGCTAGCACAGATACGCAGTATTTT.

This clonotype has a handful of counts. The CDR3 here is CASSRLSYEQYF. CDR3 coding DNA: TGTGCCAGCAGTCGTTTGTCCTACGAGCAGTACTTC. This chain uses TRBV25-1 with TRBJ2-7; no reliable D call. V was shortened by 5 bases and J by 1 base, with 6 bases between the two germline ends. CDR1 MGHDK and CDR2 SYGVNS come from the germline V gene. This CDR3 contains 12 residues.

The gene calls are TRBV5-1 and TRBJ1-4; 9 bases line up with TRBD1. Germline CDR1 is SGHRS and CDR2 is YFSETQ. V lost 5 bases and J lost 11; bases outside the gene matches: 10. The CDR3 covers 14 residues. CDR3 sequence reads: CASRKGQGEDKLFF. CDR3 coding DNA: TGCGCCAGCAGGAAGGGACAGGGTGAGGACAAACTGTTTTTT.

This chain joins TRBV24-1 and TRBJ2-1; the match to TRBD1 covers 9 bases. V shed 4 bases and J 6 bases; nucleotides not matched to a gene: 9. Looked up from germline, CDR1 is KGHDR and CDR2 is SFDVKD. The CDR3 is 16 amino acids. CDR3 sequence: CATSDAGTGTINEQFF. The DNA of the CDR3 is TGTGCCACCAGTGACGCCGGGACAGGGACGATCAATGAGCAGTTCTTC.

This clonotype was picked up many times. This rearrangement joins TRBV11-3 to TRBJ2-1; a weak D match, TRBD2 (6 bases). This CDR3 contains 14 residues. CDR1 is SGHNT, CDR2 YENEEA, per germline. V dropped 6 bases and J dropped 7 bases, with 16 bases sitting between them. CDR3 sequence: CASRLGGSGNEQFF. CDR3 nucleotide sequence: TGTGCCAGCAGACTTGGGGGGAGTGGTAATGAGCAGTTCTTC.

This clonotype was seen ten or more times. The J gene is TRBJ2-6, the V gene TRBV7-7; TRBD2 aligns across 9 bases. This CDR3 contains 17 residues. V trimming: 5 bases; J trimming: 3 bases; junction bases outside the gene matches: 8. Germline loops: CDR1 SSHAT, CDR2 FNYEAQ (reference sequence). The CDR3 spells CASSHPIAGVGANVLTF. Written as DNA, the CDR3 is TGTGCCAGCAGCCACCCCATAGCGGGAGTTGGGGCCAACGTCCTGACTTTC.

This clonotype came up a few times. The chain is built from TRBV28 and TRBJ1-1; D call uncertain. Germline lookup yields CDR1 MDHEN and CDR2 SYDVKM. Trimming took 5 bases from V and 0 from J, leaving 13 bases between them. The CDR3 totals 15 residues. The CDR3 protein is CASSPPRIVNTEAFF. CDR3 nucleotide sequence: TGTGCCAGCAGTCCCCCGCGGATCGTGAACACTGAAGCTTTCTTT.

The V and J genes are TRBV12-3 or TRBV12-4 and TRBJ2-3; TRBD2 matches at 8 bases. Unmatched junction bases numbered 2, after V lost 2 bases and J lost 1 base. The CDR3 is 15 amino acids. This chain's CDR3 is CASSLMRGGTDTQYF. CDR3 in DNA: TGTGCCAGCAGTTTAATGCGGGGGGGCACAGATACGCAGTATTTT.

This clonotype was observed many times. The chain combines TRBV29-1 with TRBJ1-1; 7 positions agree with TRBD1. This CDR3 has 12 residues. V dropped 6 bases and J dropped 6; count of bases not matched to a gene: 7. Germline V gene data show CDR1 as SQVTM and CDR2 as ANQGSEA. The CDR3 here is CSVGTAKSEAFF. CDR3 DNA sequence: TGCAGCGTCGGGACAGCAAAATCTGAAGCTTTCTTT.

This clonotype appeared many times. This chain connects TRBV7-2 to TRBJ1-1; D is uncertain. Germline V gene sequence: CDR1 SGHTA, CDR2 FQGNSA. The CDR3 spans 14 residues. With 5 bases removed from V and 0 bases from J, the gap between germline ends came to 10 bases. CDR3 protein: CASSVSLLNTEAFF. The CDR3 DNA is TGTGCCAGCAGCGTAAGCCTTCTGAACACTGAAGCTTTCTTT.

This clonotype was seen more than once but under ten times. This chain uses TRBV9 with TRBJ1-1; no clear D. With 0 bases removed from V and 2 bases from J, the gap between germline ends came to 11 bases. CDR1 is SGDLS and CDR2 is YYNGEE in the germline V gene. CDR3 length: 15 residues. The CDR3 nucleotides read TGTGCCAGCAGCGTAGACTCTGGGTACAACACTGAAGCTTTCTTT. As protein: CASSVDSGYNTEAFF.

This clonotype was seen repeatedly, ten times or more. The chain uses TRBV7-2 and TRBJ2-3; D is ambiguous. The CDR3 is 16 residues long. The V gene lost 1 base and the J gene lost 4 bases, with 15 bases spanning the gap. Germline assignment: CDR1 SGHTA and CDR2 FQGNSA. This CDR3 is CASSLVQFSVADTQYF. The DNA of the CDR3 is TGTGCCAGCAGCTTAGTTCAGTTTTCGGTCGCAGATACGCAGTATTTT.

This rearrangement joins TRBV10-3 to TRBJ2-7; D call uncertain. Germline V gene data show CDR1 as ENHRY and CDR2 as SYGVKD. This CDR3 has 16 residues. V shed 1 base and J shed 0 bases, with 13 bases lying between them. This CDR3 is CAISEWAARDSYEQYF. In DNA, the CDR3 is TGTGCCATCAGTGAGTGGGCGGCTAGAGACTCCTACGAGCAGTACTTC.